The table lists the clone carrying this T cell receptor (beta chain) with many counts. These data are taken from a study of T cells in Graves' hyperthyroidism and ophthalmopathy. This CDR3 region has 15 residues. CDR1 and CDR2 from the germline V gene are DFQATT and SNEGSKA (reference sequence). V shed 0 bases and J 1 base; nucleotides not matched to a gene: 3. What was amplified from RNA transcripts were TCR beta CDR3 regions. TCR CDR3 underwent first-round RT-PCR with the HTBI primer set. A single record per CDR3 protein comes from TCRdb applying MiXCR to the multiplex PCR reads. The data contain about 200,000 distinct CDR3 sequences, approximately 16% of them seen just once; the ten biggest clones take up roughly 44%. Diagnosis rested on symptoms, serum thyroxine and TRAb, thyroid ultrasound, and orbital computed tomography.

V is TRBV20-1 and J is TRBJ2-7; 10 positions agree with TRBD2. Sequenced material: blood. This receptor was identified in a man in his forties or fifties with Graves' hyperthyroidism. Here the CDR3 reads CSARDTSGVSYEQYF. CDR3 DNA: TGCAGTGCTAGAGATACTAGCGGGGTATCCTACGAGCAGTACTTC.